A single sample gave rise to the 27 T cell receptor delta chains below, sequenced in a study of gamma delta lymphoproliferative disorders and STAT genes. Genomic DNA from isolated PBMCs served as the sequencing template. TCRdb re-called clones from the multiplex PCR reads via CATT. The table includes some 2,200 delta-chain clones, nearly 1.5% detected once. The sample taken for sequencing was blood. These receptor sequences come from a human donor in good health.

This clone was picked up a small number of times. The protein held in TCRdb is that of a much larger clone and does not match this DNA's translation at residue 6, likely because of a read error; the protein shown is translated from the DNA. V gene TRDV3 combines with J gene TRDJ1; D is unresolved. The germline V and J ends were trimmed by 4 bases and 0 bases, with 24 bases remaining between them. This CDR3 spans 17 amino acids. CDR1 is TVYSNPD, CDR2 GDNSRS, per germline (reference sequence). CDR3 DNA: TGTGCCTCCATCTACTCTCAGGGTGCTGTGTACACCGATAAACTCATCTTT. Amino acids: CASIYSQGAVYTDKLIF.

This clone was counted at least ten times. The likely explanation is a read error, given a far larger clone one base away. Other DNA sequences in the same sample also yield this CDR3. This chain uses TRDV3 with TRDJ1; possibly TRDD3 for D (5 bases). Trimming took 2 bases from V and 2 from J, leaving 27 bases between them. This CDR3 has 18 amino acids. CDR1 TVYSNPD and CDR2 GDNSRS come from the germline V gene (reference sequence). CDR3 residues: CAFRFPPVGGWGTDKLIF. The CDR3, as DNA: TGTGCCTTTCGGTTCCCACCAGTCGGGGGGTGGGGAACCGATAAACTCATCTTT.

This clone was counted a few times. A far bigger clonotype differs at one base, so this is likely a read error. The sample carries other DNA sequences with the same CDR3. The chain is built from TRDV1 and TRDJ1; TRDD3 matches 7 bases. This CDR3 is 22 amino acids long. V shed 0 bases, J shed 4 bases, and the junction held 26 bases outside the gene matches. Per germline, CDR1 TSWWSYY and CDR2 QGS. The CDR3 bases are TGTGCTCTTGGGGAACTCGAAGCTGAGGGATACCGATCACCTAGGCTGGGCGATAAACTCATCTTT. Translation gives CALGELEAEGYRSPRLGDKLIF.

There are a few counts of this clone. The TCRdb record carries a much larger clone's protein, which differs from this DNA's translation at residue 17; a read error is the likely cause, and the protein listed here is the DNA translation. The chain is built from TRDV1 and TRDJ1; a possible D gene is TRDD2 (7 bases). Trimming removed 7 bases at V and 3 bases at J, with 39 bases between. CDR1 TSWWSYY and CDR2 QGS come from the germline V gene. The CDR3 has 22 residues. The chain's CDR3 is CALAPSFFPGIRVDPYADKLIF. DNA of the CDR3: TGTGCTCTTGCCCCTTCCTTTTTTCCGGGGATTAGGGTGGACCCTTACGCCGATAAACTCATCTTT.

This clone occurred a few times. TCRdb's entry gives the protein of a much larger clone, which mismatches this DNA's translation at residue 3, likely from a read error; the protein reported here is translated from the DNA. The V call is TRDV1, the J call TRDJ1, with TRDD3 identical over 10 bases. This CDR3 is 24 amino acids long. Germline-derived CDR1 and CDR2 are TSWWSYY and QGS. As DNA, the CDR3 is TGTGCTCCTGGGGACCAACTTTCCTACACGAGGGGCTGGGGGATATTCGGGTACACCGATAAACTCATCTTT. It is translated as CAPGDQLSYTRGWGIFGYTDKLIF.

Details on this clone: A far bigger clonotype differs at one base, so this is likely a read error. Additional DNA sequences in this sample encode the identical CDR3. The chain employs TRDV3 and TRDJ1; 8 bases align to TRDD3. The CDR3 is 22 amino acids. Trimming at V came to 3 bases and at J to 0 bases, leaving 30 bases not matched to a gene. Germline V lookup: CDR1 TVYSNPD, CDR2 GDNSRS (reference sequence). The chain's CDR3 is CALPYPLTGGPPIEEYTDKLIF. The CDR3 DNA reads TGTGCCTTACCCTATCCTTTGACTGGGGGGCCTCCAATAGAGGAGTACACCGATAAACTCATCTTT.

This clone turned up a few times. The TCRdb protein comes from a much larger clone and disagrees with this DNA's translation at residue 12, likely due to a read error; the protein given here is derived from the DNA. The gene calls are TRDV3 and TRDJ1; 11 bases fit TRDD3. This CDR3 has 16 residues. Trimming cost V 3 bases and J 7 bases; bases outside gene matches: 16. CDR1 is TVYSNPD and CDR2 is GDNSRS in the germline V gene (reference sequence). CDR3 loop: CAFPKGLGDMAGKLIF. In DNA, the CDR3 is TGTGCCTTCCCCAAAGGACTGGGGGATATGGCCGGTAAACTCATCTTT.

This clone was counted only a few times. A far larger clone lies a single base away; this is likely a read error. The same CDR3 also results from other DNA sequences found in this sample. CDR3 nucleotides: TGTGCCTGTGACACAATCGAGCTGAACACTGATAAACTCATCTTT. Its translation: CACDTIELNTDKLIF. The rearrangement joins TRDV2 to TRDJ1; D unclear. In germline, CDR1 is GEAIGNYY, CDR2 EKD. The CDR3 length is 15 residues.

This clone came up a few times. CDR3: CASPGRGDTLTAQLFF. The CDR3 DNA sequence: TGTGCCTCCCCGGGCAGGGGGGATACTTTGACAGCACAACTCTTCTTT. This chain joins TRDV3 and TRDJ2, with 8 bases aligning to TRDD3. After removal of 4 bases from V and 0 bases from J, the junction contained 10 bases not matched to a gene. This CDR3 contains 16 residues. Germline V gives CDR1 TVYSNPD, CDR2 GDNSRS (reference sequence).

By sample fraction, this clone is hyperexpanded (1% or more). The sample holds other DNA sequences that translate to the same CDR3. The rearrangement links TRDV3 to TRDJ1; D gene uncertain. Germline V gene data show CDR1 as TVYSNPD and CDR2 as GDNSRS (reference sequence). The CDR3 loop spans 17 amino acids. V was clipped by 4 bases and J by 0 bases, with 24 bases between them. The CDR3 region is CASIYPQGAVYTDKLIF. As DNA, the CDR3 is TGTGCCTCCATCTACCCTCAGGGTGCTGTGTACACCGATAAACTCATCTTT.

This clone was seen a handful of times. TCRdb's entry gives the protein of a much larger clone, which mismatches this DNA's translation at residue 10, likely from a read error; the protein reported here is translated from the DNA. The chain has TRDV2 and TRDJ1; D might be TRDD3 (5 bases). This CDR3 is 17 amino acids long. Trimming took 3 bases from V and 5 from J, leaving 24 bases between them. Germline CDR1 GEAIGNYY, CDR2 EKD. CDR3 nucleotides: TGTGCCTGTGACGCTATCCCCGCTGGGTGGATATTGGATAAACTCATCTTT. Its protein is CACDAIPAGWILDKLIF.

On this clone: A far larger clone is just one base off, so this is likely a read error. The same CDR3 can be traced to other DNA sequences in this sample. The CDR3 region is CALGEWGTGGRYTDKLIF. In DNA form, the CDR3 reads TGTGCTCTTGGGGAATGGGGAACTGGGGGACGGTACACCGATAAACTCATCTTT. V is TRDV1 and J is TRDJ1; 9 bases fit TRDD3. Looked up from germline, CDR1 is TSWWSYY and CDR2 is QGS. This CDR3 has 18 amino acids. J lost 0 bases, V lost 2 bases, and 10 bases had no gene match.

As to this clone: TCRdb has a much larger clone's protein, which differs at residue 8 from the translation of this DNA, likely because of a read error; what is shown is the protein translated from the DNA. The chain links TRDV2 to TRDJ1; D is possibly TRDD3 (6 bases). The CDR3 covers 18 residues. Germline CDR1 reads GEAIGNYY; CDR2 reads EKD. Trimming took off 0 bases at V and 0 bases at J, with 19 bases between the two ends. Written as DNA, the CDR3 is TGTGCCTGTGACACCGAATTCAGGGATAAACAGTACACCGATAAACTCATCTTT. Its translation is CACDTEFRDKQYTDKLIF.

By share, this clone counts as large. Other DNA sequences from this sample encode an identical CDR3 as well. This rearrangement joins TRDV3 to TRDJ1; 11 bases map to TRDD3. Losses at the gene ends were 5 bases for V and 0 bases for J; bases not matched to a gene: 20. This CDR3 contains 19 residues. Germline CDR1 TVYSNPD, CDR2 GDNSRS (reference sequence). Written as DNA, the CDR3 is TGTGCCCGAACTTCCTACCGGAATTGGGGGATACGCAACACCGATAAACTCATCTTT. As protein: CARTSYRNWGIRNTDKLIF.

This clone is categorized as large. Other nucleotide sequences in the sample specify the same CDR3. The genes are TRAV36/DV7 and TRDJ1, with 8 bases fitting TRDD3. The V gene's germline CDR1 is VTNFRS and CDR2 LTSSGIE (reference sequence). V lost 3 bases and J lost 3; bases outside the gene matches: 10. The CDR3 is 15 amino acids. CDR3 bases: TGTGCTGTGGTGTACTGGGGGCCTCGTCCCGATAAACTCATCTTT. Protein: CAVVYWGPRPDKLIF.

This clone qualifies as large. The sample carries other DNA sequences with the same CDR3. The rearrangement links TRDV3 to TRDJ2; 9 bases are shared with TRDD3. The germline V gene has CDR1 TVYSNPD and CDR2 GDNSRS (reference sequence). V was clipped by 3 bases and J by 0 bases; unmatched bases: 2. The length of the CDR3 is 14 residues. The DNA of the CDR3 is TGTGCCTTCTTGGGGGATACTTTGACAGCACAACTCTTCTTT. Translated, it gives CAFLGDTLTAQLFF.

A remark on this clone: TCRdb assigns this DNA the protein of a much larger clone, which departs from its translation at residue 4; this likely reflects a read error, and the protein shown comes from translating the DNA. V and J are TRDV3 and TRDJ1, with 9 bases that match TRDD3. The ends lost 2 bases at V and 3 bases at J; junction bases unmatched: 13. Germline assignment: CDR1 TVYSNPD and CDR2 GDNSRS (reference sequence). This CDR3 has 16 amino acids. The CDR3 is CAFRPSWGIYSDKLIF. The CDR3 DNA sequence: TGTGCCTTTCGTCCTAGCTGGGGGATTTACTCCGATAAACTCATCTTT.

This clone was counted at least ten times. A far larger clone differs by one base, so this is likely a read error. This chain connects TRDV3 to TRDJ1; the match to TRDD3 covers 10 bases. The CDR3 sequence is 21 residues long. In germline, CDR1 is TVYSNPD, CDR2 GDNSRS (reference sequence). V shed 4 bases, J shed 0 bases, and the junction held 26 bases outside the gene matches. The CDR3 loop reads CASPSGFPPVLGDQNTDKLIF. The DNA for the CDR3 is TGTGCCTCTCCTTCCGGCTTTCCACCCGTACTGGGGGATCAAAACACCGATAAACTCATCTTT.

To note about this clone: This DNA's translation differs at residue 12 from TCRdb's protein, which comes from a much larger clone; a read error is likely, and the protein shown is translated from the DNA. The chain has TRDV2 and TRDJ1, with 11 bases fitting TRDD3. CDR1 and CDR2 (germline): GEAIGNYY, EKD. The CDR3 is 19 amino acids. With 0 bases clipped from V and 0 bases from J, the junction kept 11 bases outside the gene matches. The DNA for the CDR3 is TGTGCCTGTGACACCGTTCATCTGGGGGATACTCGGTACACCGATAAACTCATCTTT. It yields the protein CACDTVHLGDTRYTDKLIF.

Details on this clone: For this DNA, TCRdb reports the protein of a much larger clone, which diverges at residue 12, most likely from a read error; the protein presented here is translated directly from the DNA. In DNA, the CDR3 is TGTGCCTCCGCGCCTTTTGGGGGCCTCACCGATGAACTCATCTTT. It specifies CASAPFGGLTDELIF. This chain links TRDV3 with TRDJ1, with D maybe TRDD3 (6 bases). Germline lookup yields CDR1 TVYSNPD and CDR2 GDNSRS (reference sequence). The CDR3 loop spans 15 amino acids.

Worth noting for this clone: A far larger clone is a single base away, which makes a read error likely. Other DNA sequences of this sample code for an identical CDR3. CDR3 region: CALGDVDLPTLGDTGTDKLIF. DNA for the CDR3: TGTGCTCTTGGGGACGTCGACCTTCCTACGCTGGGGGATACCGGGACCGATAAACTCATCTTT. The chain couples TRDV1 to TRDJ1; 11 positions match TRDD3. CDR3 length: 21 residues. Germline lookup yields CDR1 TSWWSYY and CDR2 QGS. V lost 3 bases to trimming and J lost 2 bases; unmatched junction nucleotides: 20.

This clone was seen only a few times. TCRdb assigns this DNA the protein of a much larger clone, which departs from its translation at residue 13; this likely reflects a read error, and the protein shown comes from translating the DNA. The chain employs TRDV2 and TRDJ1, with 11 bases matching TRDD3. The ends lost 0 bases at V and 1 base at J; junction bases unmatched: 12. In germline, CDR1 is GEAIGNYY, CDR2 EKD. The CDR3 is 19 residues long. DNA of the CDR3: TGTGCCTGTGACACCGTTCATCTGGGGGATACTCAGTGCACCGATAAACTCATCTTT. Its translation is CACDTVHLGDTQCTDKLIF.

In regard to this clone: Translating this DNA gives a protein that differs at residue 8 from the TCRdb one, which belongs to a much larger clone; a read error is likely, and the protein shown is this translation. This chain joins TRDV3 and TRDJ1; possibly TRDD3 for D (6 bases). Germline assignment: CDR1 TVYSNPD and CDR2 GDNSRS (reference sequence). This CDR3 contains 16 residues. V lost 3 bases, J lost 3 bases, and 23 bases lay in between. The CDR3 spells CAFPKGLRDMADKLIF. CDR3 DNA sequence: TGTGCCTTCCCCAAAGGACTGAGGGATATGGCCGATAAACTCATCTTT.

This clone turned up a few times. The protein TCRdb lists belongs to a much larger clone and differs from this DNA's translation at residue 5, which points to a read error; the protein shown is made from the DNA. The chain employs TRDV2 and TRDJ1, with 13 bases lining up with TRDD3. The CDR3 extends over 18 amino acids. Losses at the gene ends were 3 bases for V and 5 bases for J; bases not matched to a gene: 14. CDR1 and CDR2 (germline): GEAIGNYY, EKD. The CDR3: CACDAVITGGYESDKLIF. The DNA of the CDR3 is TGTGCCTGTGACGCCGTAATCACTGGGGGATACGAGAGTGATAAACTCATCTTT.

Turning to this clone: Given a far larger clone just one base away, this is likely a sequencing read error. This specimen includes other DNA sequences encoding the same CDR3. The V call is TRDV2, the J call TRDJ3; 7 positions match TRDD3. Germline values: CDR1 GEAIGNYY, CDR2 EKD. The CDR3 spans 20 residues. The CDR3 loop reads CACDRILVGESSWDTRQMFF. The CDR3 DNA is TGTGCCTGTGACCGTATTTTGGTGGGGGAAAGCTCCTGGGACACCCGACAGATGTTTTTT.

Remarks on this clone: Given a far larger clone just one base away, this is likely a sequencing read error. Distinct nucleotide sequences in the sample also encode this CDR3. The chain employs TRDV3 and TRDJ1; TRDD3 matches at 10 bases. CDR3 length: 16 amino acids. V shed 3 bases, J shed 3 bases, and the junction held 13 bases outside the gene matches. Germline V gene lookup returns CDR1 TVYSNPD and CDR2 GDNSRS (reference sequence). DNA of the CDR3: TGTGCCTTCCCCAAAGGGCTGGGGGATATGGCCGATAAACTCATCTTT. It specifies CAFPKGLGDMADKLIF.

This clone has more than one count but fewer than ten. With only one base between it and a far larger clone, this is likely a read error. This same CDR3 is encoded by further DNA sequences in the sample. This chain joins TRDV3 and TRDJ1; no clear D. The CDR3 has 17 residues. CDR1 is TVYSNPD, CDR2 GDNSRS, per germline (reference sequence). Trimming stripped 4 bases from V and 0 bases from J, with 24 bases between. The CDR3 reads CASIYPQGAVYTDKLIF. Here the CDR3 DNA reads TGTGCCTCCATCTACCCTCAGGGTGCTGTATACACCGATAAACTCATCTTT.